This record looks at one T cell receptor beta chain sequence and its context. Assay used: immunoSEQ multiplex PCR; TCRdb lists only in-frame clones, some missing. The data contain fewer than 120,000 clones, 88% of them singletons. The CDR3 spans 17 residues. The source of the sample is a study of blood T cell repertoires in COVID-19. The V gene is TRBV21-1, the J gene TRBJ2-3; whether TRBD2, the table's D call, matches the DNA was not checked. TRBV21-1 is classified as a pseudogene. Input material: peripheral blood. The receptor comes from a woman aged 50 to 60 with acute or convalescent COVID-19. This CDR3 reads CASGGLAGGPDTDTQYF. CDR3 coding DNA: TGTGCCAGCGGGGGGCTAGCGGGAGGACCTGACACAGATACGCAGTATTTT.